This entry features one T cell receptor (beta chain) sequence. Its antigen is not identified. This specimen belongs to a study of T cell responses to AZD1222 COVID-19 vaccine. Findings of the study overall: The donors showed a predominance of white British ancestry and of females, with possible underestimation of clonal diversity.

Produced via immunoSEQ multiplex PCR; TCRdb's table is partial and in-frame only. The sample consists of tens of thousands of clones, 80% to 90% of them appearing once. The CDR3 is made up of 12 amino acids. CDR1 and CDR2 from the germline V gene are MDHEN and SYDVKM. The ends were cut back, 7 bases at V and 6 bases at J, with 12 bases in the middle. The rearrangement links TRBV28 to TRBJ1-2; unclear D gene. Sequenced material: peripheral blood, taken on day 0 of AZD1222 vaccination. The sequence derives from an adult in good health. The CDR3 DNA sequence: TGTGCCAGCACCGGTAGGTGGAATGGCTACACCTTC. Translated: CASTGRWNGYTF.